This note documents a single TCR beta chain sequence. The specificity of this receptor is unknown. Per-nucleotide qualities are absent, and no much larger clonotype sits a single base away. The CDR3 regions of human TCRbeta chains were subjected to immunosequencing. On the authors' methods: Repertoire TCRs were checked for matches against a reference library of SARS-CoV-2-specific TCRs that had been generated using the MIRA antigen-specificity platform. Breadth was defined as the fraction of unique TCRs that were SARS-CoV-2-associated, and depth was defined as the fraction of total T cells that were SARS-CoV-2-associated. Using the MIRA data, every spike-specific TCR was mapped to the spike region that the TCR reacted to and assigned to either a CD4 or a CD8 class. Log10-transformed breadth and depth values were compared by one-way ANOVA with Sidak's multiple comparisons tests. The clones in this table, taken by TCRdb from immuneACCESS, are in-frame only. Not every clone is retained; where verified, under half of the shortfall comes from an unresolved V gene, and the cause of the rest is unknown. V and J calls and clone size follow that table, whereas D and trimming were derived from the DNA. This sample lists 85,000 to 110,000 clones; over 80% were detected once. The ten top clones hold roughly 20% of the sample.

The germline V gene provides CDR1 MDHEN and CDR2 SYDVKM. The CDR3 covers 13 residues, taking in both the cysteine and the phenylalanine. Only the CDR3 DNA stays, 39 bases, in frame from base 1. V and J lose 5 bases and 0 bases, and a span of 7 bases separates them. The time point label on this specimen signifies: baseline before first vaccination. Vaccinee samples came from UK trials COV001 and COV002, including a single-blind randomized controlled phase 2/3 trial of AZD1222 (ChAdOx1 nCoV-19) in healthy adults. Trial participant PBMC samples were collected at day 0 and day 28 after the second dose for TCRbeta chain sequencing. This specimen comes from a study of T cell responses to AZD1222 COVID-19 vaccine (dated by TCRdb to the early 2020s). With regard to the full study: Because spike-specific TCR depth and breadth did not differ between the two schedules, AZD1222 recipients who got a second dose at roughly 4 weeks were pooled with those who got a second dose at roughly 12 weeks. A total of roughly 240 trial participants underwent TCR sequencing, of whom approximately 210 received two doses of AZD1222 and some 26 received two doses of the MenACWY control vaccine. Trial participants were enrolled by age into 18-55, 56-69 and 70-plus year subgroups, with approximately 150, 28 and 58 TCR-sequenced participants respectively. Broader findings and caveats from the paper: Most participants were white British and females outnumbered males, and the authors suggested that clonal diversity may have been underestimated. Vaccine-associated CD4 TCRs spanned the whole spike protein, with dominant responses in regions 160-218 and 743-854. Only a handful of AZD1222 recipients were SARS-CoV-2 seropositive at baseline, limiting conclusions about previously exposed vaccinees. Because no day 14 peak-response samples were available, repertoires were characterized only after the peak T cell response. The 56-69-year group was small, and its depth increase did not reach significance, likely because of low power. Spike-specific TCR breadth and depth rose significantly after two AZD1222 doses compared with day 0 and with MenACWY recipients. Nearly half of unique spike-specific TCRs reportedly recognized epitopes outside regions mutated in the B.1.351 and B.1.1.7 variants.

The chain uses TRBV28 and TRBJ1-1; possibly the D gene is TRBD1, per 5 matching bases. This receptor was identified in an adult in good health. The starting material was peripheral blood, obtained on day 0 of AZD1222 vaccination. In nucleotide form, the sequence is TGTGCCAGCAGTGTGACAGTGAACACTGAAGCTTTCTTT. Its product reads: CASSVTVNTEAFF.